This T cell receptor (beta chain) was obtained from a study of beta chain features in type 1 diabetes. About the research overall: Examination of sorted cells across all samples involved over 95 million cells.

The study reverse transcribed the entire isolated RNA, so it sequenced expressed TCRB transcripts. Here immunoSEQ multiplex PCR was the method, and the copy in TCRdb shows in-frame clones only, minus some. The data contain under 400,000 clones, 14% of them singletons. The clonotype originates from a man younger than 45 in good health. Sequencing used central memory CD4+ T cells from blood.

CDR3 amino acids: CASSQGLAANEQFF. The CDR3 DNA is TGCGCCAGCAGCCAAGGACTAGCGGCCAATGAGCAGTTCTTC. This chain connects TRBV4-1 to TRBJ2-1; 9 bases fit TRBD2. V was pared by 1 base and J by 6 bases, with 1 base of the junction left unmatched. CDR1 is MGHRA, CDR2 YSYEKL, per germline. The CDR3 runs 14 residues.